Shown below are 17 T cell receptor beta chains from a single sample sequenced in a study of blood T cell repertoires in COVID-19. Sequencing was performed with immunoSEQ multiplex PCR; in TCRdb, only in-frame clones are kept and a portion is missing. This table has about 260,000 clones, roughly 88% appearing once. The sequencing input was PBMCs or T cells enriched from blood (not recorded which). Every receptor here comes from a woman in her forties or fifties who had recovered from COVID-19.

This chain links TRBV27 with TRBJ1-2, with TRBD1 matching 9 bases. The CDR3 is made up of 12 amino acids. Germline V gene data show CDR1 as MNHEY and CDR2 as SMNVEV (reference sequence). After removal of 5 bases from V and 9 bases from J, the junction contained 4 bases not matched to a gene. CDR3 bases: TGTGCCAGCAGTGCGGACAGGGGAAGCTACACCTTC. It translates to CASSADRGSYTF.

The CDR3 loop reads CASSYSGLAGYEQYF. In DNA form, the CDR3 reads TGTGCCAGCAGTTACTCAGGACTAGCGGGCTACGAGCAGTACTTC. J is TRBJ2-7 and V is TRBV6-5; 11 nucleotides agree with TRBD2. The CDR3 has 15 residues. Germline V gene sequence: CDR1 MNHEY, CDR2 SVGAGI. V shed 0 bases, J shed 3 bases, and the junction held 1 base outside the gene matches.

The chain recombines TRBV5-4 with TRBJ2-3; TRBD2 aligns across 8 bases. Germline V lookup: CDR1 SGHNT, CDR2 YYREEE (reference sequence). V lost 1 base to trimming and J lost 1 base; unmatched junction nucleotides: 2. The CDR3 runs to 15 residues. Here the CDR3 reads CASSLQAGGTDTQYF. The CDR3 bases are TGTGCCAGCAGCTTGCAAGCGGGGGGCACAGATACGCAGTATTTT. The full variable domain, its missing parts supplied by reference TRBV5-4 and TRBJ2-3, is ETGVTQSPTHLIKTRGQQVTLRCSSQSGHNTVSWYQQALGQGPQFIFQYYREEENGRGNFPPRFSGLQFPNYSSELNVNALELDDSALYLCASSLQAGGTDTQYFGPGTRLTVL.

The rearrangement uses TRBV18 and TRBJ1-5; 9 bases line up with TRBD1. The germline V gene has CDR1 KGHSH and CDR2 LQKENI. The V segment lost 3 bases and the J segment 4 bases; nucleotides outside the gene matches: 4. The CDR3 runs 15 residues. The CDR3 region is CASSPGTGTNQPQHF. Written as DNA, the CDR3 is TGTGCCAGCTCACCGGGGACAGGGACTAATCAGCCCCAGCATTTT.

The chain links TRBV7-4 to TRBJ1-4; maybe TRBD1 (6 bases). The CDR3 covers 15 residues. Germline V CDR1 and CDR2: SGHVT, SQSDAQ. V was cut by 2 bases and J by 7 bases, with 14 bases left in between. CDR3 protein: CASSLRQGMFEKLFF. CDR3 in DNA: TGTGCCAGCAGCTTAAGGCAGGGGATGTTTGAAAAACTGTTTTTT.

This clone was seen once. The chain has TRBV19 and TRBJ2-7; 11 bases agree with TRBD2. CDR1 is LNHDA, CDR2 SQIVND, per germline (reference sequence). J gave up 3 bases and V 6 bases, and 4 bases lay outside the gene matches. The CDR3 is 14 amino acids. The CDR3 loop is CASRAGTSGYEQYF. The CDR3 region has the DNA TGTGCCAGTAGGGCCGGGACTAGCGGCTACGAGCAGTACTTC.

This clone was observed a few times. This sequence joins TRBV7-2 and TRBJ1-5, with D unclear. The ends were cut back, 5 bases at V and 0 bases at J, with 5 bases in the middle. Germline loops: CDR1 SGHTA, CDR2 FQGNSA. There are 13 residues in the CDR3. CDR3 in amino acids: CASSVSSNQPQHF. DNA for the CDR3: TGTGCCAGCAGCGTCTCTAGCAATCAGCCCCAGCATTTT.

This rearrangement joins TRBV7-2 to TRBJ1-5; D gene uncertain. The germline V gene has CDR1 SGHTA and CDR2 FQGNSA. Trimming stripped 9 bases from V and 6 bases from J, with 12 bases between. The CDR3 is 12 amino acids. CDR3 nucleotide sequence: TGTGCCAGGGGCCTCGGGGTTCAGCCCCAGCATTTT. Protein product: CARGLGVQPQHF.

This clone has just one count. V and J are TRBV6-5 and TRBJ1-6; no clear D. CDR1 and CDR2 (germline): MNHEY, SVGAGI. Trimming pared 0 bases from V and 7 bases from J, leaving 10 bases between. This CDR3 is 15 amino acids long. CDR3 loop: CASSYSGRTNSPLHF. CDR3 in DNA: TGTGCCAGCAGTTACTCTGGGAGAACAAATTCACCCCTCCACTTT.

This clone was recorded a few times. The DNA for the CDR3 is TGTGCCAGCAGCCAATCAGTCGGCTACACCTTC. Translating it yields CASSQSVGYTF. The V gene is TRBV14, the J gene TRBJ1-2, with no clear D. CDR3 size: 11 residues. Germline CDR1 SGHDN, CDR2 FVKESK. V lost 2 bases, J lost 8 bases, and 6 bases lay in between.

DNA for the CDR3: TGTGCCAGCAGCTTGAGTGGCTTGGGACTAGCGGGGCGGGAGACCCAGTACTTC. Protein product: CASSLSGLGLAGRETQYF. This chain connects TRBV5-5 to TRBJ2-5; 13 nucleotides match TRBD2. The CDR3 is 18 residues long. V shed 1 base, J shed 5 bases, and the junction held 11 bases outside the gene matches. The germline V gene encodes CDR1 SGHKS and CDR2 YYEKEE (reference sequence). The entire variable domain, with the rest obtained from reference TRBV5-5 and TRBJ2-5, is as follows: DAGVTQSPTHLIKTRGQQVTLRCSPISGHKSVSWYQQVLGQGPQFIFQYYEKEERGRGNFPDRFSARQFPNYSSELNVNALLLGDSALYLCASSLSGLGLAGRETQYFGPGTRLLVL.

This chain uses TRBV5-1 with TRBJ2-5; D is ambiguous. This CDR3 comprises 13 residues. The germline CDR1 and CDR2 sequences are SGHRS and YFSETQ. The V and J ends lost 0 bases and 9 bases respectively, with 12 bases between them. The CDR3 region has the DNA TGCGCCAGCAGCTTGGTTAGTCTGGCGGCCCAGTACTTC. Its translation: CASSLVSLAAQYF.

The chain uses TRBV20-1 and TRBJ2-5; 7 bases align to TRBD1. CDR1 DFQATT and CDR2 SNEGSKA come from the germline V gene (reference sequence). The CDR3 is 11 amino acids. Germline trimming cut 6 bases from V and 5 bases from J; bases unmatched to any gene: 3. CDR3 DNA sequence: TGCAGTGCAGACAGGGAGGAGACCCAGTACTTC. Amino acids: CSADREETQYF.

The genes are TRBV27 and TRBJ1-5; D call uncertain. V was trimmed by 6 bases and J by 0 bases, leaving 12 bases between them. CDR3 length: 15 amino acids. Germline V gene lookup returns CDR1 MNHEY and CDR2 SMNVEV (reference sequence). CDR3: CASSFLADSNQPQHF. The CDR3 DNA reads TGTGCCAGCAGCTTTCTCGCGGATAGCAATCAGCCCCAGCATTTT.

The gene calls are TRBV5-1 and TRBJ2-3; D is undetermined. Looked up from germline, CDR1 is SGHRS and CDR2 is YFSETQ. This CDR3 contains 14 residues. V dropped 0 bases and J dropped 2 bases, with 7 bases sitting between them. The CDR3 DNA reads as TGCGCCAGCAGCTTGGAACAGTTCACAGATACGCAGTATTTT. This sequence encodes CASSLEQFTDTQYF.

V gene TRBV7-9 combines with J gene TRBJ1-2; unclear D gene. The V gene lost 5 bases and the J gene lost 7 bases, with 17 bases spanning the gap. The germline gives CDR1 SEHNR, CDR2 FQNEAQ (reference sequence). This CDR3 has 14 amino acids. This CDR3 reads CASSALGEPLGYTF. CDR3 nucleotides: TGTGCCAGCAGCGCACTCGGGGAACCTCTTGGCTACACCTTC.

The V call is TRBV4-1, the J call TRBJ2-7; 10 positions match TRBD1. In germline, CDR1 is MGHRA, CDR2 YSYEKL. The CDR3 totals 14 residues. V was pared by 6 bases and J by 2 bases, with 4 bases of the junction left unmatched. The CDR3 nucleotides are TGCGCCAGCAGTCGGGACAGGGGCACCTACGAGCAGTACTTC. Translating gives CASSRDRGTYEQYF.